Listed below are T cell receptor beta chains from one sample, sequenced in a study of shared clonotypes between healthy human individuals. Sequencing used immunoSEQ multiplex PCR; TCRdb keeps in-frame clones, though not all of them. The sample lists around 1 million clones, 76% occurring once. The source material was memory CD4+ T cells sorted from blood. These receptors all come from a man aged 18 to 35 in good health. Both conserved end residues are part of each CDR3. The D gene is left open where the match is weak. Not all rows give a size; the values are once, few, many and, for expanded clones, a class.

DNA	CDR3	V	J	D	size
TGTGCCAGCAGCTTAAACGGCGCTACGGTCTACAATGAGCAGTTCTTC	CASSLNGATVYNEQFF	TRBV11-2	TRBJ2-1	.	.
TGCGCCAGCAGTGACAGGGTGGATCAGCCCCAGCATTTT	CASSDRVDQPQHF	TRBV10-2	TRBJ1-5	.	.
TGTGCCTGGAGTGAGGGGCTAGCGGAAGCAGATACGCAGTATTTT	CAWSEGLAEADTQYF	TRBV30	TRBJ2-3	TRBD2	few
TGTGCCAGCAGCCCTCCGGGACTAGCGGCCACCGGCGAGCAGTACTTC	CASSPPGLAATGEQYF	TRBV7-2	TRBJ2-7	TRBD2	.
TGCGCCAGCAGCCAAGAACTTGTGGGGGAGCAGTTCTTC	CASSQELVGEQFF	TRBV4-3	TRBJ2-1	.	.
TGTGCCAGCAGTTTTACAGGGGGAGGAAATGAAAAACTGTTTTTT	CASSFTGGGNEKLFF	TRBV28	TRBJ1-4	TRBD1	.
TGTGCCTGGAGTATCGGGACAGGGGGCGCGGGAGTCCACGAGCAGTACTTC	CAWSIGTGGAGVHEQYF	TRBV30	TRBJ2-7	TRBD1	.
TGCGCCAGCAGCTTCAAGGAGCCCCAGCATTTT	CASSFKEPQHF	TRBV5-1	TRBJ1-5	.	many
TGTGCCAGCAGGGACAGTGATAGCAATCAGCCCCAGCATTTT	CASRDSDSNQPQHF	TRBV6-5	TRBJ1-5	.	.
TGCGCCAGCAGTGACCAGGGGAAAGCTTTCTTT	CASSDQGKAFF	TRBV10-1	TRBJ1-1	.	few
TGTGCCAGCAGCGACAGGGGTGTGAACACTGAAGCTTTCTTT	CASSDRGVNTEAFF	TRBV5-4	TRBJ1-1	TRBD1	.
TGTGCCAGCAGCCGGGGACAGCTTAATGAAAAACTGTTTTTT	CASSRGQLNEKLFF	TRBV6-6	TRBJ1-4	TRBD1	.
TGTGCCAGCAGTGCAAAGCGGGAGGCGGCCGGGGAGCTGTTTTTT	CASSAKREAAGELFF	TRBV2	TRBJ2-2	TRBD2	few
TGTGCCAGCAGCATAAGGGGCAGGGGTGAGGGCAATCAGCCCCAGCATTTT	CASSIRGRGEGNQPQHF	TRBV5-4	TRBJ1-5	.	few
TGTGCCAGCAGTTTAGGTCAAAGGGGGTCTTTTGAAGCTTTCTTT	CASSLGQRGSFEAFF	TRBV27	TRBJ1-1	.	.
TGTGCCAGCAGGGAGAGGACAGGCCCTGAAGCTTTCTTT	CASRERTGPEAFF	TRBV6-1	TRBJ1-1	TRBD1	.
TGCGCCAGCAGCCCCGGACAGGGGTGGGCAGATACGCAGTATTTT	CASSPGQGWADTQYF	TRBV5-1	TRBJ2-3	TRBD1	once
TGTGCCAGCTCACCCGACTCACCAACAACAGATACGCAGTATTTT	CASSPDSPTTDTQYF	TRBV18	TRBJ2-3	.	few
TGTGCCAGTAGTATCGAGGGGAACACTGAAGCTTTCTTT	CASSIEGNTEAFF	TRBV19	TRBJ1-1	.	many
TGTGCCAGCAGCACGACAGGGGGACCCTACGAGCAGTACTTC	CASSTTGGPYEQYF	TRBV7-2	TRBJ2-7	TRBD1	.
TGTGCCAGCAGCTCGATCGGACAGGGGTGGGAAGAGACCCAGTACTTC	CASSSIGQGWEETQYF	TRBV5-4	TRBJ2-5	TRBD1	.
TGTGCCAGCAGTAGGTCCGGGCCCTCGAGAGATTCACCCCTCCACTTT	CASSRSGPSRDSPLHF	TRBV7-9	TRBJ1-6	.	few
TGTGCCAGCAGCTTAGGCACGGTACGAGCTAACTATGGCTACACCTTC	CASSLGTVRANYGYTF	TRBV11-2	TRBJ1-2	.	few
TGTGCCATCAGTGAGTCCGGACAGTACACTGAAGCTTTCTTT	CAISESGQYTEAFF	TRBV10-3	TRBJ1-1	.	.
TGTGCCAGCAGTTCGACAGGGGGTGGAAACTATGGCTACACCTTC	CASSSTGGGNYGYTF	TRBV27	TRBJ1-2	TRBD1	.
TGCGCCAGCAGCCAAATTGGGACAGGGGATGAAAAACTGTTTTTT	CASSQIGTGDEKLFF	TRBV4-1	TRBJ1-4	TRBD1	.
TGTGCCAGCACCCCTGACCCCGGGACAGGGTATGGCTACACCTTC	CASTPDPGTGYGYTF	TRBV9	TRBJ1-2	TRBD1	.
TGCGCCAGCAGATCCGGCTCCTACAATGAGCAGTTCTTC	CASRSGSYNEQFF	TRBV10-2	TRBJ2-1	.	.
TGTGCCATCAGTAGGGAGGTGAGGGAGCAGTACTTC	CAISREVREQYF	TRBV10-3	TRBJ2-7	.	.
TGTGCCAGCAGTTCGGGGCTTCAGTCCTACAATGAGCAGTTCTTC	CASSSGLQSYNEQFF	TRBV6-6	TRBJ2-1	.	.
TGTGCCAGCAGCTTTGACAGGGGTTTCTACGAGCAGTACTTC	CASSFDRGFYEQYF	TRBV5-4	TRBJ2-7	TRBD1	.
TGTGCCAGCAGTGCGGGACCGTATAATTCACCCCTCCACTTT	CASSAGPYNSPLHF	TRBV6-1	TRBJ1-6	.	few
TGCGCCAGCAGGGACGGGACAGGGGCGGTTGAAGCTTTCTTT	CASRDGTGAVEAFF	TRBV5-1	TRBJ1-1	TRBD1	.
TGCGCCAGCAGCTTGGCGGGGAGGAGGGCAGATACGCAGTATTTT	CASSLAGRRADTQYF	TRBV5-1	TRBJ2-3	.	.
TGCGCCAGCAGCTACGCCCCAACCACCGGGGAGCTGTTTTTT	CASSYAPTTGELFF	TRBV5-1	TRBJ2-2	.	.
TGTGCCAGCCGAGAAAACTACGAGCAGTACTTC	CASRENYEQYF	TRBV2	TRBJ2-7	.	few
TGTGCCAGCAGCTTATATGGAGGGGGTCGTAGCACCGGGGAGCTGTTTTTT	CASSLYGGGRSTGELFF	TRBV7-2	TRBJ2-2	.	.
TGTGCCATCAGCAGGGGGAACACTGAAGCTTTCTTT	CAISRGNTEAFF	TRBV6-1	TRBJ1-1	.	.
TGTGCCAGCTCACCGGTGGGACAGGCCTCTTCCCAGCCCCAGCATTTT	CASSPVGQASSQPQHF	TRBV18	TRBJ1-5	TRBD1	few
TGTGCAAGTCGAGGCGGACTCGAGGACAAAAACATTCAGTACTTC	CASRGGLEDKNIQYF	TRBV12-2	TRBJ2-4	.	.
TGTGCCAGCAGCTCGGGACTAGCGGGCCCCACAGATACGCAGTATTTT	CASSSGLAGPTDTQYF	TRBV11-2	TRBJ2-3	TRBD2	few
TGTGCCAGCGGTTCGCAAGCGGGGCAAGCAGATACGCAGTATTTT	CASGSQAGQADTQYF	TRBV2	TRBJ2-3	TRBD2	.
TGTGCCAGCTCACCCGGACAGGGGCCAACTAATGAAAAACTGTTTTTT	CASSPGQGPTNEKLFF	TRBV5-4	TRBJ1-4	TRBD1	.
TGTGCCAGCGGGGGTGACGGCACTGAAGCTTTCTTT	CASGGDGTEAFF	TRBV2	TRBJ1-1	.	once
TGTGCCAGCAGCTTAGTGGGGTTGGATGAAAAACTGTTTTTT	CASSLVGLDEKLFF	TRBV7-9	TRBJ1-4	.	.
TGTGCCAGCAGTGACCTGAACAATGAGCAGTTCTTC	CASSDLNNEQFF	TRBV2	TRBJ2-1	.	.
TGCGCCAGCAGAGGGGACAGTAAAGGCTACACCTTC	CASRGDSKGYTF	TRBV10-1	TRBJ1-2	TRBD1	.
TGTGCCTGGAGTGTATCCCTAGCACGCGAGCAGTACTTC	CAWSVSLAREQYF	TRBV30	TRBJ2-7	.	few
TGTGCCAGCAGCCGTGCTGAAGGACGGTCCTACGAGCAGTACTTC	CASSRAEGRSYEQYF	TRBV6-6	TRBJ2-7	.	.
TGTGCCAGCAGCGTTGGGCTAGCGGGATTAGAGACCCAGTACTTC	CASSVGLAGLETQYF	TRBV6-1	TRBJ2-5	TRBD2	.
TGTGCCGTACGGACTAGCGGTCCTAAAACCTACGAGCAGTACTTC	CAVRTSGPKTYEQYF	TRBV6-1	TRBJ2-7	TRBD2	.
TGTGCCAGCAGCTTAACGACAGGGGGCGAGTATGGCTACACCTTC	CASSLTTGGEYGYTF	TRBV6-5	TRBJ1-2	TRBD1	once
TGTGCCAGCAGCGTAGCTAGCGGGGGGGCCTACAATGAGCAGTTCTTC	CASSVASGGAYNEQFF	TRBV9	TRBJ2-1	TRBD2	.